There are many counts of the clone carrying this T cell receptor beta chain. Antigen: not known. The record originates from a study of human T cells and chemical hapten exposure. General study points: There were significantly more large CDR3 similarity clusters among expanded TCRs than among controls. TCRs whose frequency exceeded 1 in 1000 remained the same following DPC sensitization.

Specified time point: patch test 2, 6 weeks after DPC sensitization. Regarding treatment: therapeutic diphenylcyclopropenone sensitization with weekly scalp DPC. Authors' methods: Per-sample TCR counts ranged from 23,224 to 690,600, median roughly 87,000. TCRdb ran MiXCR on the RACE reads and lists one entry per CDR3 protein. Here the V and J calls rest on TCRdb's processing, not on the authors' analysis. The table has 27,000 or so distinct CDR3 sequences, roughly 10% seen once. The CDR3 is 13 amino acids. In germline, CDR1 is DFQATT, CDR2 SNEGSKA (reference sequence). The V and J ends lost 6 bases and 0 bases respectively, with 11 bases between them.

The sequence came from a man aged 25-45 years with alopecia areata. Some clones in this sample may be carry-over from other donors' samples. The chain carries TRBV20-1 and TRBJ1-1; D might be TRBD1 (5 bases). This sample comprised whole blood, obtained in connection with sensitization to the hapten diphenylcyclopropenone (DPC). The CDR3 loop reads CSARGRLNTEAFF. In nucleotides, the CDR3 is TGCAGTGCCCGGGGGAGGCTGAACACTGAAGCTTTCTTT.